This TCR beta chain was sequenced during a study of blood T cell repertoires in COVID-19. This clone was counted only a few times. This CDR3 spans 15 amino acids. Losses at the gene ends were 3 bases for V and 4 bases for J; bases not matched to a gene: 8. Per the germline V gene, CDR1 is SGHTS and CDR2 is YDEGEE. Generated by immunoSEQ multiplex PCR, the TCRdb table keeps only in-frame clones and is missing some. The sample consists of a few hundred thousand clones, roughly nine tenths of them appearing once. The TCR sequence derives from a woman aged 30 to 39 who had recovered from COVID-19. Input material: PBMCs or T cells enriched from blood (not recorded which). The chain links TRBV5-8 to TRBJ1-1, with 8 nucleotides matching TRBD1. The CDR3 nucleotides are TGTGCCAGCAGCTCCGACAGGGGTCGGAGCACTGAAGCTTTCTTT. Translating gives CASSSDRGRSTEAFF.